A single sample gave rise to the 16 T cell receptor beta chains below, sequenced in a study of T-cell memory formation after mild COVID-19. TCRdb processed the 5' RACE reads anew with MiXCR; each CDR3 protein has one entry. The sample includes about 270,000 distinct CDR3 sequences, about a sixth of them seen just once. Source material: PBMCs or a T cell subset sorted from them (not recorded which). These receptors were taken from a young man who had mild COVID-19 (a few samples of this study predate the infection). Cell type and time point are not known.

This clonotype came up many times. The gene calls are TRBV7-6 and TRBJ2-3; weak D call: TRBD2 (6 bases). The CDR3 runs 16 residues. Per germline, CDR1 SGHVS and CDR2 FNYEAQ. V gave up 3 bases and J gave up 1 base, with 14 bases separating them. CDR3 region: CASSFGGAGRTDTQYF. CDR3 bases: TGTGCCAGCAGCTTTGGGGGAGCGGGCCGCACAGATACGCAGTATTTT.

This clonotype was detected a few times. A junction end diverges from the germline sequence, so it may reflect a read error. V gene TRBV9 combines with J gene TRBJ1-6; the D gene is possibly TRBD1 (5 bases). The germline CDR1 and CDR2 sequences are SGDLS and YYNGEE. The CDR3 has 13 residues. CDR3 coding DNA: TGTGCCAGCAGCCCACACTCTACAGAGGACATAAACTTT. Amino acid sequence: CASSPHSTEDINF.

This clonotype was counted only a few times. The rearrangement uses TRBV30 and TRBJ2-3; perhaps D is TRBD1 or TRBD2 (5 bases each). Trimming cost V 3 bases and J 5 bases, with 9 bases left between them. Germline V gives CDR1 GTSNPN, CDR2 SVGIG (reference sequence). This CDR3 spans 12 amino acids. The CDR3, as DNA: TGTGCCTGGAGCTGGGGGTTAGATACGCAGTATTTT. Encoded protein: CAWSWGLDTQYF.

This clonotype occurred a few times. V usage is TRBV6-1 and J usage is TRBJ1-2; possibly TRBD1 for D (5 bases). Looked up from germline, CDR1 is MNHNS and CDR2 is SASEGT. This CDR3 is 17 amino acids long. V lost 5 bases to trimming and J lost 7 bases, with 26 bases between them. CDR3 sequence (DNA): TGTGCCAGCAGTAAACGAATGGAAGGGGAGGAAAAGAGTGGCTACACCTTC. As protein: CASSKRMEGEEKSGYTF.

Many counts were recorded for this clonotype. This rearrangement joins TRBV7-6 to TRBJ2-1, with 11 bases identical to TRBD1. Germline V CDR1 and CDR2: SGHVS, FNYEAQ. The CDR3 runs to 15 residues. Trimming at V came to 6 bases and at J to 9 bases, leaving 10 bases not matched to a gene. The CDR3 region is CASSYTDRGRLEQFF. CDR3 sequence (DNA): TGTGCCAGCAGTTACACGGACAGGGGGCGCCTTGAGCAGTTCTTC.

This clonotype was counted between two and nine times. The CDR3 is CASSLETVYGYTF. CDR3 in DNA: TGCGCCAGCAGCTTGGAGACAGTCTATGGCTACACCTTC. This sequence joins TRBV5-1 and TRBJ1-2; D perhaps matches TRBD1 (5 bases). Germline V lookup: CDR1 SGHRS, CDR2 YFSETQ. The CDR3 has 13 amino acids. Trimming left V 0 bases short and J 4 bases short, with 7 bases between. Based on the CDR3 plus reference TRBV5-1 and TRBJ1-2, the full variable domain is KAGVTQTPRYLIKTRGQQVTLSCSPISGHRSVSWYQQTPGQGLQFLFEYFSETQRNKGNFPGRFSGRQFSNSRSEMNVSTLELGDSALYLCASSLETVYGYTFGSGTRLTVV.

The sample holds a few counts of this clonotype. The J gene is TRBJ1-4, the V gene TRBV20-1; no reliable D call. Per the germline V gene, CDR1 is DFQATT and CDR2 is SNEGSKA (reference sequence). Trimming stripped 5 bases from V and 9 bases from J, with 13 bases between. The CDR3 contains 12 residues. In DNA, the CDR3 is TGCAGTGCTGCCCGACTCAATCAAAAACTGTTTTTT. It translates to CSAARLNQKLFF.

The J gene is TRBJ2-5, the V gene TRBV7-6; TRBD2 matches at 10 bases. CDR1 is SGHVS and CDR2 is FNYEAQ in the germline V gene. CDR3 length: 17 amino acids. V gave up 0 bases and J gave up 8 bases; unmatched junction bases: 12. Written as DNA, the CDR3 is TGTGCCAGCAGCTTAGCACCCAGGGCTAGCGGGGGCCGAACCCAGTACTTC. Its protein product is CASSLAPRASGGRTQYF.

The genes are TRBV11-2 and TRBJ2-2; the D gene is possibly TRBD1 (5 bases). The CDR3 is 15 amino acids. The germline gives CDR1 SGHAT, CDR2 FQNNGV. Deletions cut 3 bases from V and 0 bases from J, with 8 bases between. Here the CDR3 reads CASSLGPANTGELFF. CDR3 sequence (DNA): TGTGCCAGCAGCTTGGGGCCCGCGAACACCGGGGAGCTGTTTTTT.

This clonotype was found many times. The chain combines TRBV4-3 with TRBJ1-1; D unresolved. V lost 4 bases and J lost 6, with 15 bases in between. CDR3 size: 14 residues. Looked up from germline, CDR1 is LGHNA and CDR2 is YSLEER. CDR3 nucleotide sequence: TGCGCCAGCAGCCTAACCCTGGGATCCTCTGAAGCTTTCTTT. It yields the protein CASSLTLGSSEAFF.

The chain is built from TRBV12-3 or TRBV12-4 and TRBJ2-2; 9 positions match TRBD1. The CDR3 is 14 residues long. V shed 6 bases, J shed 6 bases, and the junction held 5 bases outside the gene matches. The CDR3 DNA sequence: TGTGCCAGCAGGCGGGACAGGGTAGCCGGGGAGCTGTTTTTT. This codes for CASRRDRVAGELFF.

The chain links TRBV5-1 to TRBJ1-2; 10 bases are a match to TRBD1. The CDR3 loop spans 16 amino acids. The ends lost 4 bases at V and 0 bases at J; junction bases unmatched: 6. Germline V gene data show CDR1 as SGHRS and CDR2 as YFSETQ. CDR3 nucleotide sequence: TGCGCCAGCAGCCGAGGACAGGGGGTACCTAACTATGGCTACACCTTC. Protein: CASSRGQGVPNYGYTF.

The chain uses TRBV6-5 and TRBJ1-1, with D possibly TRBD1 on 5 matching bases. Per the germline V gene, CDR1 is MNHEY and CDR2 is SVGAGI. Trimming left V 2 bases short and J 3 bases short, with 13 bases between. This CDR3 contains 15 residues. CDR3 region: CASSYEGTRHTEAFF. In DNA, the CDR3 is TGTGCCAGCAGTTACGAGGGGACGAGGCACACTGAAGCTTTCTTT.

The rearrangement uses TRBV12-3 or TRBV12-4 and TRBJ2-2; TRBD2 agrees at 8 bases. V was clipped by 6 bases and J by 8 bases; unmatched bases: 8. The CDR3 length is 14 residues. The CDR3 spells CASRPGLGDGELFF. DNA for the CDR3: TGTGCCAGCAGGCCGGGACTAGGTGATGGGGAGCTGTTTTTT.

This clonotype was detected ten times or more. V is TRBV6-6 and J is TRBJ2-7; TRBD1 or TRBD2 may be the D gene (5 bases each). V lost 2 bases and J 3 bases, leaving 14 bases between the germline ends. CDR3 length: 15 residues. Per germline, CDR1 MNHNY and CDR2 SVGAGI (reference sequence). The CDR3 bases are TGTGCCAGCAGTTACGGGGGTGGACAACTCTACGAGCAGTACTTC. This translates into CASSYGGGQLYEQYF.

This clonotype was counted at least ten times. CDR3 DNA sequence: TGTGCCAGCAGCCCTGTCGGGTCGAGAGACACAGATACGCAGTATTTT. It codes for CASSPVGSRDTDTQYF. This chain uses TRBV28 with TRBJ2-3; no reliable D call. This CDR3 is built from 16 residues. The germline CDR1 and CDR2 sequences are MDHEN and SYDVKM. Trimming left V 6 bases short and J 2 bases short, with 18 bases between.